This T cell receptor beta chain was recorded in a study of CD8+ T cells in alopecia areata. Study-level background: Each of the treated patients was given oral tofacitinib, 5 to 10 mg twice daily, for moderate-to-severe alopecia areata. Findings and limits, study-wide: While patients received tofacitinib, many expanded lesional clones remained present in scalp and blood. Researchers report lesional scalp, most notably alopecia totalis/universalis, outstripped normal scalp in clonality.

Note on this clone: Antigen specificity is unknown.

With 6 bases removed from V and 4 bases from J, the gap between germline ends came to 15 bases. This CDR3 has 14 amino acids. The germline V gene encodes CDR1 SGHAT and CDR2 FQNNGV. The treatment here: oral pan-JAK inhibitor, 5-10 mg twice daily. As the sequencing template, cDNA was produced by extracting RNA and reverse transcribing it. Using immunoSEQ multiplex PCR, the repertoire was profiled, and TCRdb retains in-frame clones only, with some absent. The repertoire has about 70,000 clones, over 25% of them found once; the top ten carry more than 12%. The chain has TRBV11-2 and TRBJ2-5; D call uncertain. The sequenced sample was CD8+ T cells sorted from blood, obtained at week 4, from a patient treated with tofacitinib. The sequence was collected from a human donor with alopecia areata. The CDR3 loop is CASRSPRPGETQYF. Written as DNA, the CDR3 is TGTGCCAGCAGAAGTCCCCGTCCCGGAGAGACCCAGTACTTC.